This T cell receptor beta chain was recovered during a study of T cells and Merkel cell carcinoma outcomes. Study-level points and caveats: Merkel cell carcinoma outcomes were reportedly predicted by repertoire and T-cell density.

This CDR3 comprises 14 residues. Trimming left V 2 bases short and J 5 bases short, with 15 bases between. The germline CDR1 and CDR2 sequences are GTSNPN and SVGIG (reference sequence). A word on this clone: Its specificity is unknown.

Method: immunoSEQ multiplex PCR; TCRdb's copy keeps in-frame clones and lacks some. This sample has thousands of clones, with 70% to 75% found just once. The clonotype was recovered from a human donor with Merkel cell carcinoma. Some clones in this sample may be carry-over from other donors' samples. V gene TRBV30 combines with J gene TRBJ1-2, with a weak D call TRBD1 (5 bases). What was sequenced was tumor tissue from Merkel cell carcinoma. The CDR3 DNA is TGTGCCTGGAGTAGAGGGGTCCCTATATATGGCTACACCTTC. Translating gives CAWSRGVPIYGYTF.